The 21 T cell receptor beta chains given below trace back to one sample, sequenced in a study of response to subunit inactivated influenza vaccine. TCRdb re-called the RT-PCR reads with MiXCR, one entry per CDR3 protein. The sample contains about 540,000 distinct CDR3 sequences, less than 25% of which appear only once. These data were also reused for a study on T cells expressing NK-cell markers. That work contributes: What made the TCR beta cDNA was 5'RACE template switching with UMIs.

The sample was CD4+ T cells sorted from PBMCs, taken 11 to 12 days after vaccination. These receptors all stem from a man between 50 and 59 years old who received an inactivated influenza vaccine.

By share, this clonotype counts as medium-sized (0.01 to 0.1%). The rearrangement joins TRBV29-1 to TRBJ2-7; 9 bases are shared with TRBD1. V lost 7 bases to trimming and J lost 3 bases; unmatched junction nucleotides: 4. This CDR3 has 12 amino acids. The germline CDR1 and CDR2 sequences are SQVTM and ANQGSEA. CDR3 protein: CSAGTGFYEQYF. CDR3 in DNA: TGCAGCGCCGGGACAGGGTTCTACGAGCAGTACTTC.

This clonotype was counted at least ten times. The J gene is TRBJ2-1, the V gene TRBV13; D could derive from TRBD1 or TRBD2 (6 bases each). CDR1 and CDR2 from the germline V gene are PRHDT and FYEKMQ (reference sequence). V dropped 2 bases and J dropped 8 bases, with 19 bases sitting between them. The CDR3 has 16 amino acids. CDR3 amino acids: CASSLRLGGILHEQFF. The CDR3 DNA follows: TGTGCCAGCAGCTTAAGATTGGGGGGCATACTTCATGAGCAGTTCTTC. Variable domain in full (rest from reference TRBV13 and TRBJ2-1): AAGVIQSPRHLIKEKRETATLKCYPIPRHDTVYWYQQGPGQDPQFLISFYEKMQSDKGSIPDRFSAQQFSDYHSELNMSSLELGDSALYFCASSLRLGGILHEQFFGPGTRLTVL.

The CDR3 region is CASTRPPNYGYTF. The CDR3 DNA follows: TGTGCCAGCACCCGCCCCCCTAACTATGGCTACACCTTC. The V gene is TRBV12-3 or TRBV12-4, the J gene TRBJ1-2; D is undetermined. CDR3 length: 13 residues. The V and J ends lost 7 bases and 0 bases respectively, with 9 bases between them.

This clonotype has a handful of counts. The chain has TRBV5-1 and TRBJ2-1, with a weak D call TRBD2 (6 bases). The CDR3 is 15 residues long. Germline lookup yields CDR1 SGHRS and CDR2 YFSETQ. V was trimmed by 0 bases and J by 7 bases, leaving 14 bases between them. CDR3 nucleotides: TGCGCCAGCAGCTTGGCCGTACGGGGAGGAAATGAGCAGTTCTTC. This sequence encodes CASSLAVRGGNEQFF.

This clonotype was seen only a few times. The chain has TRBV18 and TRBJ1-6, with D maybe TRBD1 (6 bases). Germline V gene lookup returns CDR1 KGHSH and CDR2 LQKENI. The CDR3 contains 15 residues. Deletions cut 6 bases from V and 10 bases from J, with 19 bases between. The CDR3 DNA follows: TGTGCCAGCTCGCAGGCGGGACAAGTTCGCTCACCCCTCCACTTT. It codes for CASSQAGQVRSPLHF.

The rearrangement joins TRBV7-8 to TRBJ2-3; D not resolved. The CDR3 covers 13 residues. V was clipped by 1 base and J by 9 bases, with 11 bases between them. Germline loops: CDR1 SGHVS, CDR2 FQNEAQ. In DNA, the CDR3 is TGTGCCAGCAGCTTAGTTTCGGGTTCAACGCAGTATTTT. Its translation: CASSLVSGSTQYF.

This sequence joins TRBV7-9 and TRBJ2-1; no reliable D call. Trimming stripped 1 base from V and 4 bases from J, with 17 bases between. The CDR3 extends over 17 amino acids. Germline V gene data show CDR1 as SEHNR and CDR2 as FQNEAQ (reference sequence). The CDR3 is CASSLVHRFPPYNEQFF. In DNA form, the CDR3 reads TGTGCCAGCAGCTTAGTTCACCGTTTTCCACCTTACAATGAGCAGTTCTTC.

The chain employs TRBV9 and TRBJ2-5; 10 bases map to TRBD2. This CDR3 spans 15 amino acids. V lost 0 bases to trimming and J lost 3 bases; unmatched junction nucleotides: 2. Germline CDR1 is SGDLS and CDR2 is YYNGEE. CDR3: CASSVAGLAKETQYF. DNA of the CDR3: TGTGCCAGCAGCGTAGCGGGACTAGCGAAAGAGACCCAGTACTTC.

The rearrangement uses TRBV6-1 and TRBJ2-3; 9 bases align to TRBD2. This CDR3 has 16 residues. From germline, CDR1 is MNHNS and CDR2 SASEGT. The ends lost 6 bases at V and 3 bases at J; junction bases unmatched: 10. This chain's CDR3 is CASSRAQRGATDTQYF. The CDR3, as DNA: TGTGCCAGCAGCCGCGCGCAGCGGGGGGCGACAGATACGCAGTATTTT.

This clonotype showed up just a few times. The chain carries TRBV20-1 and TRBJ1-1; 9 positions match TRBD1. With V trimmed by 3 bases and J by 5 bases, 4 bases remained unmatched. This CDR3 is 13 amino acids long. The germline V gene encodes CDR1 DFQATT and CDR2 SNEGSKA (reference sequence). CDR3 nucleotide sequence: TGCAGTGCTAGGACAGGGGGAGGAACTGAAGCTTTCTTT. Translating it yields CSARTGGGTEAFF.

Only one count was recorded for this clonotype. The chain has TRBV14 and TRBJ2-1; tentatively, D is TRBD1 (5 bases). CDR1 is SGHDN and CDR2 is FVKESK in the germline V gene. The V and J ends lost 0 bases and 12 bases respectively, with 18 bases between them. CDR3 length: 15 residues. Written as DNA, the CDR3 is TGTGCCAGCAGCCAAGATCGTGGCGTGAGTCAGGGGCAGTTCTTC. Protein: CASSQDRGVSQGQFF.

The chain employs TRBV24-1 and TRBJ2-3; TRBD1 matches at 7 bases. Germline V lookup: CDR1 KGHDR, CDR2 SFDVKD. This CDR3 comprises 14 residues. Germline trimming cut 7 bases from V and 4 bases from J; bases unmatched to any gene: 7. The CDR3 bases are TGTGCCACCAGATCGACAGGGAGCGCAGATACGCAGTATTTT. This codes for CATRSTGSADTQYF.

V and J are TRBV12-3 or TRBV12-4 and TRBJ2-7, with 11 bases identical to TRBD2. This CDR3 is 15 amino acids long. Trimming cost V 5 bases and J 3 bases; bases outside gene matches: 6. In DNA form, the CDR3 reads TGTGCCAGCAGTAAAACTAGCGGGGGAAACTACGAGCAGTACTTC. This sequence encodes CASSKTSGGNYEQYF.

The V and J genes are TRBV10-3 and TRBJ2-2; TRBD2 agrees at 9 bases. Germline V lookup: CDR1 ENHRY, CDR2 SYGVKD. J was trimmed by 2 bases and V by 4 bases; bases with no gene match: 5. The CDR3 totals 16 residues. In nucleotides, the CDR3 is TGTGCCATCAGTGGTACAGCGGGGGGAAACACCGGGGAGCTGTTTTTT. The encoded protein is CAISGTAGGNTGELFF.

This clonotype was detected a few times. The chain combines TRBV18 with TRBJ2-5; 7 positions agree with TRBD1. The CDR3 consists of 16 residues. Germline V lookup: CDR1 KGHSH, CDR2 LQKENI. The ends lost 3 bases at V and 1 base at J; junction bases unmatched: 8. CDR3 DNA: TGTGCCAGCTCACCCATTCCCGGGACAGTCCAAGAGACCCAGTACTTC. The encoded protein is CASSPIPGTVQETQYF.

This clonotype was counted only a few times. The chain links TRBV6-2 or TRBV6-3 to TRBJ2-7; no definite D call. Germline V CDR1 and CDR2: MNHEY, SVGEGT. This CDR3 is 13 amino acids long. Trimming took 5 bases from V and 2 from J, leaving 10 bases between them. CDR3 coding DNA: TGTGCCAGCAGTACCTACCTGCCCTACGAGCAGTACTTC. It specifies CASSTYLPYEQYF.

In its sample, this clonotype was seen many times. The rearrangement uses TRBV5-6 and TRBJ1-3; no clear D gene. The CDR3 runs 14 residues. Trimming took 2 bases from V and 5 from J, leaving 11 bases between them. Looked up from germline, CDR1 is SGHDT and CDR2 is YYEEEE. CDR3 region: CASSFRSGRNTIYF. The CDR3 DNA reads as TGTGCCAGCAGCTTCCGGTCCGGTAGAAACACCATATATTTT.

To note about this clonotype: The junction does not match germline at one end; this may be a read error. V gene TRBV6-5 combines with J gene TRBJ1-2, with 7 bases that match TRBD1. CDR1 MNHEY and CDR2 SVGAGI come from the germline V gene. The length of the CDR3 is 16 residues. CDR3 amino acids: CAISYMKGAPGDGYTF. The CDR3 region has the DNA TGTGCCATCAGTTACATGAAGGGGGCCCCAGGGGATGGCTACACCTTC.

This clonotype was observed a handful of times. The chain combines TRBV12-3 or TRBV12-4 with TRBJ2-3; 10 bases are a match to TRBD2. This CDR3 is built from 21 residues. The junction had 19 bases not matched to a gene; V was cut back by 3 bases and J by 1 base. The CDR3 DNA reads as TGTGCCAGCAGTTTTCGAAGGCTACGGCTAGCGGGAGAGGCCGGCACAGATACGCAGTATTTT. Its protein product is CASSFRRLRLAGEAGTDTQYF.

This clonotype occurred a few times. This chain joins TRBV7-9 and TRBJ2-7; D is tentatively TRBD1 or TRBD2 (6 bases each). Trimming took off 8 bases at V and 1 base at J, with 18 bases between the two ends. The CDR3 runs 15 residues. Looked up from germline, CDR1 is SEHNR and CDR2 is FQNEAQ (reference sequence). CDR3 amino acids: CASSNGGPGSYEQYF. The DNA for the CDR3 is TGTGCCAGCTCGAATGGGGGGCCAGGATCCTACGAGCAGTACTTC.

The chain joins TRBV29-1 to TRBJ1-3; D possibly corresponds to TRBD1 (5 bases). The CDR3 extends over 12 amino acids. The germline CDR1 and CDR2 sequences are SQVTM and ANQGSEA. V shed 5 bases and J shed 2 bases, with 7 bases lying between them. The CDR3 spells CSVWGPGNTIYF. The CDR3 bases are TGCAGCGTTTGGGGACCTGGAAACACCATATATTTT.